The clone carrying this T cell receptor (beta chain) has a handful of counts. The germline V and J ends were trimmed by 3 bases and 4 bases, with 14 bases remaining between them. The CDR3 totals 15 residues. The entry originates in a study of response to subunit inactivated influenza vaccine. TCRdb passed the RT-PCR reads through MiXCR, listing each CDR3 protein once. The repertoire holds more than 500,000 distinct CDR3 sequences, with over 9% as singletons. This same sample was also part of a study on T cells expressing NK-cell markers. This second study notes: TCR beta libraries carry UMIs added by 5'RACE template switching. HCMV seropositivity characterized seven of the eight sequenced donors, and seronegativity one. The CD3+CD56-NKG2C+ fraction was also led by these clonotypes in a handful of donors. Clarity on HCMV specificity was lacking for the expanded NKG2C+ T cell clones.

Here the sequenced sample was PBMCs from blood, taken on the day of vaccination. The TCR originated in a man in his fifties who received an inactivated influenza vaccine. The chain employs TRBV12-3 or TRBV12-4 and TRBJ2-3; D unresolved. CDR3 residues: CASSLRKSIADTQYF. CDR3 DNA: TGTGCCAGCAGTTTGCGGAAGAGTATAGCAGATACGCAGTATTTT.